The next 21 T cell receptor beta chains were all read from a single sample in a study of blood T cell repertoires in COVID-19. Data came from immunoSEQ multiplex PCR; TCRdb stores just in-frame clones and leaves some out. The table shows about 150,000 clones, with 75% to 85% occurring only once. The sequenced sample consisted of peripheral blood. The receptors derive from a human donor with acute or convalescent COVID-19. The donor label of this sample is uncertain.

Comment on this clone: The same CDR3 can be traced to other DNA sequences in this sample. The chain employs TRBV2 and TRBJ1-2, with 11 bases matching TRBD1. CDR1 and CDR2 from the germline V gene are SNHLY and FYNNEI. V was pared by 4 bases and J by 4 bases, with 2 bases of the junction left unmatched. The CDR3 totals 14 residues. The CDR3 DNA reads TGTGCCAGCAGTGCCGGGACAGGGGGCTATGGCTACACCTTC. Protein: CASSAGTGGYGYTF.

This chain joins TRBV6-1 and TRBJ1-2, with D uncertain. Trimming removed 2 bases from V and 8 bases from J, with 18 bases in between. CDR3 size: 15 residues. Looked up from germline, CDR1 is MNHNS and CDR2 is SASEGT. Here the CDR3 reads CASSERFPTTRGYTF. CDR3 nucleotide sequence: TGTGCCAGCAGTGAAAGATTTCCTACCACCAGGGGCTACACCTTC.

The chain joins TRBV7-9 to TRBJ2-1; D may be TRBD2 (6 bases). CDR3 length: 15 amino acids. CDR1 and CDR2 (germline): SEHNR, FQNEAQ (reference sequence). V gave up 5 bases and J gave up 7 bases, with 18 bases separating them. This chain's CDR3 is CASSVSGLPGNEQFF. The CDR3 DNA sequence: TGTGCCAGCAGCGTCTCGGGACTCCCGGGGAATGAGCAGTTCTTC.

The chain carries TRBV3-1 (or the pseudogene TRBV3-2) and TRBJ2-1; 12 bases align to TRBD2. This CDR3 has 18 residues. CDR1 is LGHDT, CDR2 YNNKEL, per germline (reference sequence). Unmatched junction bases numbered 7, after V lost 1 base and J lost 3 bases. This CDR3 is CASSQGLAGGQGYNEQFF. In DNA form, the CDR3 reads TGTGCCAGCAGCCAAGGGCTAGCGGGGGGGCAAGGCTACAATGAGCAGTTCTTC.

The genes are TRBV27 and TRBJ2-2, with 9 bases identical to TRBD2. This CDR3 is built from 18 residues. Germline CDR1 reads MNHEY; CDR2 reads SMNVEV (reference sequence). V was pared by 2 bases and J by 5 bases, with 12 bases of the junction left unmatched. The CDR3 loop reads CASSLRERGAGRTGELFF. The CDR3 DNA is TGTGCCAGCAGTTTAAGAGAGCGGGGGGCCGGGAGGACCGGGGAGCTGTTTTTT.

The chain combines TRBV6-5 with TRBJ1-3, with D uncertain. Germline lookup yields CDR1 MNHEY and CDR2 SVGAGI. This CDR3 spans 14 amino acids. Trimming cost V 5 bases and J 0 bases, with 8 bases left between them. The CDR3 region is CASSLSSSGNTIYF. CDR3 sequence (DNA): TGTGCCAGCAGTCTCAGTTCCTCTGGAAACACCATATATTTT.

Here the CDR3 reads CASSQQSMNTEAFF. In nucleotides, the CDR3 is TGCGCCAGCAGCCAACAGAGCATGAACACTGAAGCTTTCTTT. V and J are TRBV5-1 and TRBJ1-1; D is uncertain. This CDR3 has 14 amino acids. V shed 4 bases and J shed 0 bases, with 10 bases lying between them. Germline-derived CDR1 and CDR2 are SGHRS and YFSETQ.

On this clone itself: The same CDR3 can be traced to other DNA sequences in this sample. The rearrangement uses TRBV7-9 and TRBJ2-2; TRBD1 agrees at 8 bases. The germline gives CDR1 SEHNR, CDR2 FQNEAQ (reference sequence). This CDR3 has 16 residues. Trimming cost V 6 bases and J 3 bases; bases outside gene matches: 9. In nucleotides, the CDR3 is TGTGCCAGCAGTCTAGGCGGGACAGGTGACACCGGGGAGCTGTTTTTT. This codes for CASSLGGTGDTGELFF.

The chain is built from TRBV7-8 and TRBJ1-1; TRBD1 matches 7 bases. The CDR3 covers 14 residues. J was trimmed by 2 bases and V by 5 bases; bases with no gene match: 5. Germline assignment: CDR1 SGHVS and CDR2 FQNEAQ. CDR3 sequence reads: CASSRRDSNTEAFF. For the CDR3, the DNA is TGTGCCAGCAGCCGCCGGGACAGTAACACTGAAGCTTTCTTT.

The V and J genes are TRBV11-2 and TRBJ1-2; 10 bases are shared with TRBD1. Per germline, CDR1 SGHAT and CDR2 FQNNGV. Trimming removed 3 bases from V and 9 bases from J; junction bases left unmatched: 4. This CDR3 is built from 13 residues. The CDR3 DNA is TGTGCCAGCAGCTTTGGACAGGGGGGACGCTACACCTTC. Protein: CASSFGQGGRYTF.

This clone was counted a few times. V is TRBV7-9 and J is TRBJ2-1, with 11 bases aligning to TRBD2. Germline CDR1 and CDR2: SEHNR and FQNEAQ (reference sequence). The CDR3 is made up of 15 amino acids. With V trimmed by 5 bases and J by 6 bases, 6 bases remained unmatched. CDR3 sequence: CASSALAGGPNEQFF. Here the CDR3 DNA reads TGTGCCAGCAGCGCCCTAGCGGGGGGCCCCAATGAGCAGTTCTTC. The entire variable domain, with the rest obtained from reference TRBV7-9 and TRBJ2-1, is as follows: DTGVSQNPRHKITKRGQNVTFRCDPISEHNRLYWYRQTLGQGPEFLTYFQNEAQLEKSRLLSDRFSAERPKGSFSTLEIQRTEQGDSAMYLCASSALAGGPNEQFFGPGTRLTVL.

The CDR3 DNA is TGCAGCGTTGATAAGGACAGGGTGCGGAAAGGCTACACCTTC. Protein sequence: CSVDKDRVRKGYTF. The chain recombines TRBV29-1 with TRBJ1-2; TRBD1 matches at 8 bases. V was clipped by 3 bases and J by 8 bases; unmatched bases: 11. The CDR3 extends over 14 amino acids. CDR1 is SQVTM, CDR2 ANQGSEA, per germline.

V and J are TRBV7-8 and TRBJ1-2, with no clear D. The CDR3 is 12 amino acids. V lost 5 bases to trimming and J lost 9 bases, with 13 bases between them. The germline CDR1 and CDR2 sequences are SGHVS and FQNEAQ. CDR3 nucleotide sequence: TGTGCCAGCAGCCTTGAGGGCGGGAGCTACACCTTC. The encoded protein is CASSLEGGSYTF. Drawing the rest from reference TRBV7-8 and TRBJ1-2, the complete variable domain is GAGVSQSPRYKVAKRGQDVALRCDPISGHVSLFWYQQALGQGPEFLTYFQNEAQLDKSGLPSDRFFAERPEGSVSTLKIQRTQQEDSAVYLCASSLEGGSYTFGSGTRLTVV.

The V gene is TRBV6-1, the J gene TRBJ2-7; no clear D gene. Trimming stripped 1 base from V and 0 bases from J, with 7 bases between. Per germline, CDR1 MNHNS and CDR2 SASEGT. The CDR3 is 14 amino acids. CDR3 region: CASSEGPSSYEQYV. The CDR3 DNA follows: TGTGCCAGCAGTGAAGGGCCCAGCTCCTACGAGCAGTACGTC.

The V call is TRBV24-1, the J call TRBJ1-2, with 9 bases aligning to TRBD1. The V and J ends lost 2 bases and 7 bases, in that order; junction bases with no gene match: 10. CDR3 length equals 16 residues. Germline assignment: CDR1 KGHDR and CDR2 SFDVKD. Here the CDR3 reads CATSDSPGQGPPGYTF. In DNA, the CDR3 is TGTGCCACCAGTGATTCCCCCGGACAGGGGCCGCCTGGCTACACCTTC.

V gene TRBV6-6 combines with J gene TRBJ2-2; TRBD2 matches at 14 bases. Germline assignment: CDR1 MNHNY and CDR2 SVGAGI (reference sequence). This CDR3 is 18 amino acids long. With 5 bases clipped from V and 6 bases from J, the junction kept 11 bases outside the gene matches. CDR3 amino acids: CASSRTTSGGAEAGELFF. CDR3 DNA: TGTGCCAGCAGTCGGACGACTAGCGGGGGGGCGGAGGCCGGGGAGCTGTTTTTT.

The rearrangement joins TRBV7-2 to TRBJ2-1; weak D call: TRBD1 (6 bases). CDR1 and CDR2 from the germline V gene are SGHTA and FQGNSA. The CDR3 has 16 amino acids. The V end was cut by 4 bases, the J end by 2 bases, with 15 bases between. The CDR3 loop reads CASSSWVRGAYNEQFF. The CDR3 coding sequence is TGTGCCAGCAGCTCCTGGGTCAGGGGAGCCTACAATGAGCAGTTCTTC.

The J gene is TRBJ1-5, the V gene TRBV24-1; D ambiguous. CDR1 and CDR2 from the germline V gene are KGHDR and SFDVKD. Trimming took off 6 bases at V and 3 bases at J, with 8 bases between the two ends. This CDR3 has 13 amino acids. The chain's CDR3 is CATSSQLNQPQHF. As DNA, the CDR3 is TGTGCCACCAGTTCACAGCTCAATCAGCCCCAGCATTTT.

The sample holds a few counts of this clone. This chain joins TRBV27 and TRBJ2-7, with D perhaps TRBD2 (5 bases). In germline, CDR1 is MNHEY, CDR2 SMNVEV (reference sequence). V shed 2 bases and J shed 6 bases, with 11 bases lying between them. The CDR3 has 13 amino acids. For the CDR3, the DNA is TGTGCCAGCAGTTTAATAAGTCGGGGCGAGCAGTACTTC. This codes for CASSLISRGEQYF.

The gene calls are TRBV5-4 and TRBJ1-3; 7 bases are shared with TRBD1. CDR1 SGHNT and CDR2 YYREEE come from the germline V gene (reference sequence). The J segment lost 3 bases and the V segment lost 4 bases, leaving 10 bases of the junction unmatched. The CDR3 is 16 amino acids. The CDR3, as DNA: TGTGCCAGCAGCCGGCCCGGGACAGCAAGTGGAAACACCATATATTTT. Translated, it gives CASSRPGTASGNTIYF.

This rearrangement joins TRBV7-9 to TRBJ1-2; possibly TRBD1 for D (5 bases). The CDR3 is 14 residues long. Germline CDR1 and CDR2: SEHNR and FQNEAQ (reference sequence). The V gene lost 3 bases and the J gene lost 0 bases, with 8 bases spanning the gap. CDR3 in amino acids: CASSFAGTNYGYTF. CDR3 coding DNA: TGTGCCAGCAGCTTCGCAGGGACTAACTATGGCTACACCTTC. Variable domain in full (rest from reference TRBV7-9 and TRBJ1-2): DTGVSQNPRHKITKRGQNVTFRCDPISEHNRLYWYRQTLGQGPEFLTYFQNEAQLEKSRLLSDRFSAERPKGSFSTLEIQRTEQGDSAMYLCASSFAGTNYGYTFGSGTRLTVV.